One sample yielded the 30 T cell receptor beta chains listed below, sequenced in a study of vaccination effects on CD4 cells after COVID-19. Here immunoSEQ multiplex PCR was the method, and the copy in TCRdb shows in-frame clones only, minus some. Of around 45,000 clones in the sample, around 77% were seen once. No antigen has been assigned to these receptors. Ahead of sequencing, the ViraFEST assay grew antigen-specific CD4+ T cells using viral peptide pools. Scientists isolated CD4+ T cells after a roughly ten-day culture period ended. Nucleocapsid antibodies were negative in the vaccine recipients, who had never had SARS-CoV-2 infection. Sequencing was performed on CD4+ T cells from PBMCs cultured with SARS-CoV-2 spike peptides, taken before COVID-19 vaccination. These receptors were taken from a human donor who received a COVID-19 vaccine.

The chain employs TRBV5-1 and TRBJ1-4; no reliable D call. Germline assignment: CDR1 SGHRS and CDR2 YFSETQ. The CDR3 length is 15 residues. V gave up 1 base and J gave up 5 bases, with 12 bases separating them. The CDR3 DNA reads as TGCGCCAGCAGCTTGAACAGCTATGGGAATGAAAAACTGTTTTTT. It specifies CASSLNSYGNEKLFF.

The gene calls are TRBV6-5 and TRBJ2-7; D perhaps matches TRBD1 (6 bases). CDR1 MNHEY and CDR2 SVGAGI come from the germline V gene. CDR3 size: 12 residues. Trimming shortened V by 6 bases and J by 12 bases, and 18 bases separated the two germline ends. The DNA of the CDR3 is TGTGCCAGCAGCTCTCAGACAGGTTTTCTGTACGTC. Encoded protein: CASSSQTGFLYV.

The gene calls are TRBV5-6 and TRBJ1-6; the D is unclear. Germline V gene data show CDR1 as SGHDT and CDR2 as YYEEEE. This CDR3 has 13 residues. V was pared by 5 bases and J by 5 bases, with 8 bases between. CDR3 protein: CASSGIDNSPLHF. The CDR3, as DNA: TGTGCCAGCAGTGGTATTGATAATTCACCCCTCCACTTT.

The V and J genes are TRBV5-5 and TRBJ2-1; 7 bases match TRBD1. The trim removed 4 bases at V and 0 bases at J, leaving 4 bases unmatched. Germline V lookup: CDR1 SGHKS, CDR2 YYEKEE (reference sequence). The CDR3 length is 15 residues. This chain's CDR3 is CASSPRDSSYNEQFF. The DNA for the CDR3 is TGTGCCAGCAGCCCCCGGGACAGCTCCTACAATGAGCAGTTCTTC.

J is TRBJ1-4 and V is TRBV19; D is unresolved. Germline CDR1 reads LNHDA; CDR2 reads SQIVND (reference sequence). This CDR3 spans 13 amino acids. The V end was cut by 6 bases, the J end by 7 bases, with 12 bases between. CDR3 in amino acids: CASRWENGEKLFF. Here the CDR3 DNA reads TGTGCCAGTAGATGGGAGAACGGTGAAAAACTGTTTTTT. The full variable domain, its missing parts supplied by reference TRBV19 and TRBJ1-4, is DGGITQSPKYLFRKEGQNVTLSCEQNLNHDAMYWYRQDPGQGLRLIYYSQIVNDFQKGDIAEGYSVSREKKESFPLTVTSAQKNPTAFYLCASRWENGEKLFFGSGTQLSVL.

The chain links TRBV7-2 to TRBJ2-7, with D possibly being TRBD2 (5 bases). CDR3 length: 14 amino acids. CDR1 SGHTA and CDR2 FQGNSA come from the germline V gene. V gave up 5 bases and J gave up 3 bases, with 14 bases separating them. CDR3 loop: CASSPGIAYYEQYV. Written as DNA, the CDR3 is TGTGCCAGCAGCCCCGGCATAGCGTACTACGAGCAGTACGTC.

The CDR3 DNA follows: TGTGCCAGCAGCGAGGGACTAGCGTTGCAAGAGACCCAGTACTTC. It specifies CASSEGLALQETQYF. The chain links TRBV11-3 to TRBJ2-5; TRBD2 matches 10 bases. The CDR3 length is 15 residues. The germline CDR1 and CDR2 sequences are SGHNT and YENEEA. With 5 bases clipped from V and 2 bases from J, the junction kept 5 bases outside the gene matches. Based on the CDR3 plus reference TRBV11-3 and TRBJ2-5, the full variable domain is EAGVVQSPRYKIIEKKQPVAFWCNPISGHNTLYWYLQNLGQGPELLIRYENEEAVDDSQLPKDRFSAERLKGVDSTLKIQPAELGDSAVYLCASSEGLALQETQYFGPGTRLLVL.

The V gene is TRBV6-5, the J gene TRBJ2-7, with TRBD1 matching over 8 bases. The CDR3 extends over 14 amino acids. The ends lost 5 bases at V and 5 bases at J; junction bases unmatched: 8. Germline V gene data show CDR1 as MNHEY and CDR2 as SVGAGI. In DNA form, the CDR3 reads TGTGCCAGCAGTCACGGCAGGGGGCTCGACGAGCAGTACGTC. It yields the protein CASSHGRGLDEQYV.

The DNA for the CDR3 is TGTGCCAGCACGAAGAGCTCTGGGGCCAACGTCCTGACTTTC. As protein: CASTKSSGANVLTF. V and J are TRBV25-1 and TRBJ2-6; D gene unclear. The CDR3 contains 14 residues. Per the germline V gene, CDR1 is MGHDK and CDR2 is SYGVNS. Trimming shortened V by 7 bases and J by 0 bases, and 7 bases separated the two germline ends.

The chain uses TRBV7-8 and TRBJ2-1; tentatively, D is TRBD2 (5 bases). There are 16 residues in the CDR3. V lost 5 bases and J lost 0, with 14 bases in between. CDR1 and CDR2 from the germline V gene are SGHVS and FQNEAQ. The CDR3 sequence: CASSPLHGSSYNEQFF. The CDR3 DNA is TGTGCCAGCAGCCCCCTACATGGGAGCTCCTACAATGAGCAGTTCTTC.

The chain employs TRBV24-1 and TRBJ2-5; no definite D call. Per germline, CDR1 KGHDR and CDR2 SFDVKD. With 3 bases removed from V and 5 bases from J, the gap between germline ends came to 12 bases. CDR3 length: 14 residues. Here the CDR3 DNA reads TGTGCCACCAGTGATAGTAGGGTTTCGGAGACCCAGTACTTC. The encoded protein is CATSDSRVSETQYF.

This sequence joins TRBV19 and TRBJ2-2, with unresolved D. The CDR3 covers 12 residues. V lost 3 bases, J lost 5 bases, and 4 bases lay in between. The V gene's germline CDR1 is LNHDA and CDR2 SQIVND (reference sequence). The CDR3: CASSIWTGELFF. As DNA, the CDR3 is TGTGCCAGTAGTATCTGGACCGGGGAGCTGTTTTTT.

V usage is TRBV5-1 and J usage is TRBJ2-2; no reliable D call. The germline CDR1 and CDR2 sequences are SGHRS and YFSETQ. V was cut by 0 bases and J by 0 bases, with 9 bases left in between. The CDR3 consists of 16 residues. CDR3 sequence reads: CASSLASIANTGELFF. The CDR3 DNA reads TGCGCCAGCAGCTTGGCGTCAATAGCGAACACCGGGGAGCTGTTTTTT.

The table lists this clone with a count of one. The V call is TRBV7-2, the J call TRBJ1-1; D is possibly TRBD1 (5 bases). CDR3 size: 14 residues. Trimming took off 3 bases at V and 5 bases at J, with 13 bases between the two ends. CDR1 and CDR2 (germline): SGHTA, FQGNSA. The CDR3 loop is CASSFQGFGTEAFF. CDR3 nucleotide sequence: TGTGCCAGCAGCTTCCAGGGTTTTGGGACTGAAGCTTTCTTT.

This clone was observed once. This chain joins TRBV7-2 and TRBJ1-6, with 7 bases lining up with TRBD1. The CDR3 loop spans 16 amino acids. CDR1 and CDR2 from the germline V gene are SGHTA and FQGNSA. V was pared by 1 base and J by 7 bases, with 7 bases of the junction left unmatched. The chain's CDR3 is CASSLGIGGLNSPLHF. CDR3 sequence (DNA): TGTGCCAGCAGCTTAGGTATAGGGGGCTTAAATTCACCCCTCCACTTT. The whole variable domain, filled in from reference TRBV7-2 and TRBJ1-6, reads GAGVSQSPSNKVTEKGKDVELRCDPISGHTALYWYRQSLGQGLEFLIYFQGNSAPDKSGLPSDRFSAERTGGSVSTLTIQRTQQEDSAVYLCASSLGIGGLNSPLHFGNGTRLTVT.

The rearrangement uses TRBV6-5 and TRBJ1-4, with a possible D match to TRBD1 (5 bases). The V and J ends lost 6 bases and 7 bases respectively, with 15 bases between them. Looked up from germline, CDR1 is MNHEY and CDR2 is SVGAGI. This CDR3 has 14 amino acids. The CDR3 sequence is CASRSGPRTEKLFF. CDR3 coding DNA: TGTGCCAGCAGGTCGGGACCGAGGACTGAAAAACTGTTTTTT.

V and J are TRBV28 and TRBJ1-3; perhaps TRBD1 as D (6 bases). The CDR3 is made up of 17 amino acids. Trimming shortened V by 7 bases and J by 5 bases, and 24 bases separated the two germline ends. The germline V gene encodes CDR1 MDHEN and CDR2 SYDVKM. DNA for the CDR3: TGTGCCAGCACCGTGGGGGGCCCGAGGTTCGGAAGAAACACCATATATTTT. This translates into CASTVGGPRFGRNTIYF.

This clone was detected only once. The CDR3 DNA sequence: TGTGCCAGCAGCCTTGGACAGGAGCGGGGCTACACCTTC. Its translation: CASSLGQERGYTF. The chain is built from TRBV27 and TRBJ1-2, with 7 bases aligning to TRBD1. Germline V CDR1 and CDR2: MNHEY, SMNVEV (reference sequence). This CDR3 has 13 amino acids. The trim removed 6 bases at V and 8 bases at J, leaving 9 bases unmatched.

The CDR3 sequence is CASSFLGGDSYGYTF. The DNA of the CDR3 is TGTGCCAGCAGCTTTCTTGGGGGGGATTCGTACGGCTACACCTTC. The chain joins TRBV7-2 to TRBJ1-2, with D possibly being TRBD1 (5 bases). This CDR3 has 15 amino acids. V was clipped by 3 bases and J by 8 bases, with 19 bases between them. The germline V gene has CDR1 SGHTA and CDR2 FQGNSA. Supplemented by reference TRBV7-2 and TRBJ1-2, the full variable domain reads GAGVSQSPSNKVTEKGKDVELRCDPISGHTALYWYRQSLGQGLEFLIYFQGNSAPDKSGLPSDRFSAERTGGSVSTLTIQRTQQEDSAVYLCASSFLGGDSYGYTFGSGTRLTVV.

This chain joins TRBV10-2 and TRBJ1-2; a weak D match, TRBD1 (5 bases). Looked up from germline, CDR1 is WSHSY and CDR2 is SAAADI. The CDR3 totals 15 residues. V gave up 5 bases and J gave up 5 bases, with 18 bases separating them. CDR3 sequence reads: CASSPGGRGWYGYTF. As DNA, the CDR3 is TGCGCCAGCAGTCCGGGGGGGAGAGGTTGGTATGGCTACACCTTC.

A few counts support this clone. CDR3 protein: CASRDRGRETQYF. CDR3 bases: TGTGCCAGCAGGGACAGGGGAAGGGAGACCCAGTACTTC. The rearrangement uses TRBV27 and TRBJ2-5, with 9 bases fitting TRBD1. The CDR3 consists of 13 residues. Germline values: CDR1 MNHEY, CDR2 SMNVEV (reference sequence). With V trimmed by 6 bases and J by 5 bases, 4 bases remained unmatched.

The genes are TRBV7-9 and TRBJ1-2; 12 bases are shared with TRBD1. Germline V gene sequence: CDR1 SEHNR, CDR2 FQNEAQ (reference sequence). V trimming: 5 bases; J trimming: 7 bases; junction bases outside the gene matches: 11. The CDR3 runs to 16 residues. Here the CDR3 reads CASSQSKGQGASGYTF. The DNA for the CDR3 is TGTGCCAGCAGCCAAAGTAAGGGACAGGGGGCAAGTGGCTACACCTTC.

V usage is TRBV2 and J usage is TRBJ2-1; 7 bases map to TRBD2. Unmatched junction bases numbered 12, after V lost 7 bases and J lost 6 bases. CDR1 is SNHLY, CDR2 FYNNEI, per germline. The length of the CDR3 is 15 residues. The CDR3, as DNA: TGTGCCAGCATGGAAGGGAGGGCAATGGGCAATGAGCAGTTCTTC. It specifies CASMEGRAMGNEQFF.

The gene calls are TRBV6-5 and TRBJ1-1; TRBD1 might be the D (6 bases). This CDR3 has 11 residues. Deletions cut 8 bases from V and 10 bases from J, with 14 bases between. Germline V lookup: CDR1 MNHEY, CDR2 SVGAGI. The CDR3 DNA is TGTGCCAGCGGGGGGCGGGACGGAGCTTTCTTT. Protein sequence: CASGGRDGAFF.

The chain has TRBV11-1 and TRBJ1-1; D is uncertain. V shed 2 bases and J shed 8 bases, with 18 bases lying between them. Germline V gene sequence: CDR1 SGHAT, CDR2 FQDESV (reference sequence). The CDR3 is made up of 15 amino acids. This CDR3 reads CASSLLRRTDREAFF. The DNA for the CDR3 is TGTGCCAGCAGCTTATTACGCAGGACCGACCGGGAAGCTTTCTTT.

CDR3 sequence reads: CASSGRSAPSYNEQFF. CDR3 nucleotides: TGTGCCAGCAGTGGACGATCGGCCCCCTCCTACAATGAGCAGTTCTTC. The V and J genes are TRBV6-1 and TRBJ2-1, with D uncertain. This CDR3 has 16 amino acids. Germline V gene lookup returns CDR1 MNHNS and CDR2 SASEGT. V was cut by 4 bases and J by 0 bases, with 13 bases left in between.

The chain combines TRBV10-3 with TRBJ2-5, with 10 bases identical to TRBD2. The CDR3 sequence is 15 residues long. V lost 3 bases and J lost 5; bases outside the gene matches: 6. Germline CDR1 is ENHRY and CDR2 is SYGVKD. CDR3 residues: CAISDIGLAAETQYF. In nucleotides, the CDR3 is TGTGCCATCAGTGACATAGGACTAGCGGCGGAGACCCAGTACTTC.

This clone appeared once. The chain couples TRBV7-3 to TRBJ2-1, with a weak D call TRBD2 (5 bases). V dropped 3 bases and J dropped 5 bases, with 14 bases sitting between them. The length of the CDR3 is 15 residues. Looked up from germline, CDR1 is SGHTA and CDR2 is FQGTGA. The CDR3 reads CASSFSPDSHNEQFF. DNA of the CDR3: TGTGCCAGCAGCTTTTCCCCGGACTCGCACAATGAGCAGTTCTTC.

The chain is built from TRBV24-1 and TRBJ2-3, with TRBD2 as a possible D gene (5 bases). Trimming pared 0 bases from V and 2 bases from J, leaving 14 bases between. The CDR3 is 17 amino acids. Per germline, CDR1 KGHDR and CDR2 SFDVKD. For the CDR3, the DNA is TGTGCCACCAGTGATTTGGGCGGTCGAGGGCCCACAGATACGCAGTATTTT. This translates into CATSDLGGRGPTDTQYF.

The chain employs TRBV6-2 or TRBV6-3 and TRBJ1-5; weak D call: TRBD1 (6 bases). This CDR3 comprises 17 residues. Per the germline V gene, CDR1 is MNHEY and CDR2 is SVGEGT. The V end was cut by 5 bases, the J end by 6 bases, with 23 bases between. The CDR3 nucleotides read TGTGCCAGCAGTCCAGACAGGAGAGTCTCCTATGGTCAGCCCCAGCATTTT. Translation: CASSPDRRVSYGQPQHF.